This entry features one T cell receptor (beta chain) sequence. Its target is unknown. The junction shows a germline mismatch at one end, possibly a read error. The read finishes 3 residues shy of the CDR3 end, and the germline J gene is used to complete it. Data came from immunoSEQ multiplex PCR; TCRdb stores just in-frame clones and leaves some out. The sample holds tens of thousands of clones. This CDR3 region has 15 residues. Germline V lookup: CDR1 LGHNA, CDR2 YNFKEQ. This sample is drawn from a study of T cells in women clearing cervical HPV infection. Across the whole study: Case blood drawn at lesion detection; control blood after infection cleared.

Study-level results: A classifier using richness and V gene abundances reached an AUC of around 0.78.

The chain employs TRBV4-2 and TRBJ1-4; possibly TRBD1 for D (6 bases). The material sequenced was blood buffy coat. The TCR comes from a woman aged 18 to 75 with a cervical HPV16 infection that either progressed to CIN3+ or cleared (not recorded which). The CDR3 protein is CASSQDRITREKLFF. CDR3 bases read: TGCGCCAGCAGCCAAGACAGGATTACAAGGGAAAAA.